Described below is a single T cell receptor beta chain sequence and its context. What it binds is unknown. There are 15 residues in the CDR3. Germline assignment: CDR1 MNHEY and CDR2 SVGAGI. V was clipped by 0 bases and J by 2 bases, with 11 bases between them. This record belongs to a study of shared clonotypes between healthy human individuals. Study conclusions and caveats: Researchers found naive subsets generally carried larger estimated richness than memory subsets.

CD45RO-negative CD8 cells positively selected for CCR7 made up the naive population, which excluded terminally differentiated effector memory CD45RA+ cells. The protocol was immunoSEQ multiplex PCR, while the TCRdb copy is restricted to in-frame clones and leaves out a portion. The repertoire has around 1.9 million clones, roughly 93% of them found once; the top ten carry 1.5% to 2%. The rearrangement links TRBV6-5 to TRBJ2-7, with D maybe TRBD1 (5 bases). Sequenced sample: naive CD8+ T cells from PBMCs. This receptor was taken from a man aged 18 to 29 in good health. Some clones in this sample may be carry-over from other donors' samples. The CDR3 DNA sequence: TGTGCCAGCAGTTACTCCTCCGACAGCCCCTACGAGCAGTACTTC. Its protein is CASSYSSDSPYEQYF.